Shown below are 3 T cell receptor beta chains from a single sample sequenced in a study of T cell responses to AZD1222 COVID-19 vaccine. Assay: immunoSEQ multiplex PCR; the TCRdb copy retains only in-frame clones and omits some. This sample has about 94,000 clones, with about 85% found just once. The input for sequencing was peripheral blood, taken 28 days after the second AZD1222 dose. All receptors derive from an adult who received the AZD1222 COVID-19 vaccine.

This clone was seen just once. CDR3 sequence (DNA): TGCGCCAGCAGCCTCATCTATGGCGGCACTGAAGCTTTCTTT. Translated, it gives CASSLIYGGTEAFF. This chain joins TRBV4-1 and TRBJ1-1, with D uncertain. V shed 4 bases and J shed 4 bases, with 13 bases lying between them. The CDR3 consists of 14 residues. Germline V gene sequence: CDR1 MGHRA, CDR2 YSYEKL.

This clone was found a few times. CDR3 protein: CASSESFNQPQHF. In DNA, the CDR3 is TGCGCCAGCAGTGAGTCCTTCAATCAGCCCCAGCATTTT. The V call is TRBV10-2, the J call TRBJ1-5; no firm D call. The CDR3 has 13 residues. V dropped 0 bases and J dropped 3 bases, with 3 bases sitting between them. Germline values: CDR1 WSHSY, CDR2 SAAADI.

This clone was observed a few times. The chain uses TRBV2 and TRBJ1-3; weak D call: TRBD1 (6 bases). Trimming removed 6 bases from V and 0 bases from J, with 12 bases in between. CDR1 SNHLY and CDR2 FYNNEI come from the germline V gene. This CDR3 region has 15 residues. CDR3 loop: CASRLRGDSGNTIYF. Here the CDR3 DNA reads TGTGCCAGCAGGCTGAGGGGGGACTCTGGAAACACCATATATTTT.